A selection of T cell receptor beta chains follows, all from one sample in a study of blood T cell repertoires in COVID-19. The data were produced by immunoSEQ multiplex PCR, yet TCRdb's version contains in-frame clones alone and is incomplete. The sample records around 300,000 clones, about nine tenths being singletons. Sequencing was done on a sample of peripheral blood. These receptor sequences come from a man aged 50 to 60 with acute or convalescent COVID-19. The CDR3 runs from the conserved cysteine through the conserved F or W.

TRBJ1-1,TRBV30,CAWIPWTGGEAFF
TRBJ1-3,TRBV5-4,CASSLSLGSGNTIYF
TRBJ1-6,TRBV19,CASTKQENSPLHF
TRBJ1-2,TRBV5-1,CASSFNAEYGYTF
TRBJ1-2,TRBV7-6,CASRPPGGPYGYTF
TRBJ2-5,TRBV29-1,CSVERGRRETQYF
TRBJ1-1,TRBV4-2,CASSQVRGQGAAEAFF
TRBJ2-4,TRBV29-1,CSVVAGGGNIQYF
TRBJ1-5,TRBV4-1,CASSQGGGGQPQHF
TRBJ1-2,TRBV10-3,CAISESILGRGGGAGGYTF
TRBJ2-7,TRBV25-1,CASSEVGLGRSYEQYF
TRBJ2-6,TRBV2,CASSPSGGASGANVLTF
TRBJ2-3,TRBV10-3,CAISESATSFDTQYF
TRBJ2-7,TRBV12-5,CASGRTGVHEQYF
TRBJ2-3,TRBV3-1/TRBV3-2,CASSQPGQIDTQYF
TRBJ1-5,TRBV2,CASRNGANQPQHF
TRBJ1-4,TRBV5-1,CASSFGDRTNEKLFF
TRBJ2-2,TRBV7-6,CASSPRTGELFF
TRBJ1-5,TRBV18,CASSPSGDQPQHF
TRBJ1-1,TRBV7-9,CASRQTGVLAFF
TRBJ1-6,TRBV6-5,CASSPRQGSPLHF
TRBJ1-1,TRBV5-1,CASSTGTATTEAFF
TRBJ1-1,TRBV7-9,CASSYGHLNTEAFF
TRBJ1-2,TRBV5-1,CASSTLAGSAYGYTF
TRBJ2-5,TRBV4-1,CASSQGRQETQYF
TRBJ1-6,TRBV27,CASTKQGHSPLHF
TRBJ2-1,TRBV7-2,CASSFTSGGPGEQFF
TRBJ1-3,TRBV27,CAVQGPGNTIYF
TRBJ1-3,TRBV6-4,CASSDSHGSPGQGPTSGNTIYF
TRBJ1-3,TRBV9,CASSAWQGGGNTIYF